The following is a TCR beta chain sequence with its context. The sample comes from a study of blood T cell repertoires in COVID-19. Across the study: Sites across the United States, Italy and Spain contributed samples from acute and convalescent COVID-19.

From germline, CDR1 is SQVTM and CDR2 ANQGSEA. The length of the CDR3 is 14 residues. The V and J ends lost 5 bases and 0 bases respectively, with 13 bases between them. In the study's own analysis: Amplifying reference gene primers gave estimates of nucleated cell counts. Assay used: immunoSEQ multiplex PCR; TCRdb lists only in-frame clones, some missing. V and J calls and clone size are given by that table; D and trimming were obtained from the DNA. The sample includes 150,000 to 200,000 clones, around 87% seen only once; the top ten take 2.9%. The sample taken for sequencing was peripheral blood. The chain recombines TRBV29-1 with TRBJ2-5; tentatively, D is TRBD1 (5 bases). The clonotype originates from a young woman with active or convalescent COVID-19. The CDR3 region is CSVRKGSYQETQYF. For the CDR3, the DNA is TGCAGCGTTCGGAAGGGGTCGTACCAAGAGACCCAGTACTTC.